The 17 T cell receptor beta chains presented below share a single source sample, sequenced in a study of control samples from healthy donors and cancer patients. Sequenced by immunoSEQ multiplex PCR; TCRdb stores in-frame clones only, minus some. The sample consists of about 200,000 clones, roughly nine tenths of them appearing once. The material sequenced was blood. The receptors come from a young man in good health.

The CDR3 nucleotides are TGTGCCAGCAGTTATCGCCAGGGAAGAACACCCCTCCACTTT. Its protein product is CASSYRQGRTPLHF. This chain connects TRBV6-5 to TRBJ1-6; perhaps TRBD1 as D (5 bases). Trimming pared 3 bases from V and 11 bases from J, leaving 14 bases between. CDR3 length equals 14 residues. The germline CDR1 and CDR2 sequences are MNHEY and SVGAGI.

This chain's CDR3 is CASSSAAAGGEEAFF. CDR3 nucleotides: TGTGCCAGTAGTTCCGCCGCTGCAGGGGGCGAGGAAGCTTTCTTT. V is TRBV19 and J is TRBJ1-1, with 8 bases identical to TRBD1. The CDR3 is 15 residues long. The V gene end was trimmed by 5 bases and the J gene end by 8 bases; junction bases not matched to a gene: 13. From germline, CDR1 is LNHDA and CDR2 SQIVND (reference sequence).

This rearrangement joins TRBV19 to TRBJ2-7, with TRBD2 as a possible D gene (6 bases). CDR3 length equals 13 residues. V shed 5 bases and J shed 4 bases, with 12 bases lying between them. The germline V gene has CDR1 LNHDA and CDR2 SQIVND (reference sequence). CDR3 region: CASSRAGGYEQYF. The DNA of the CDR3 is TGTGCCAGTAGTCGAGCCGGGGGATACGAGCAGTACTTC.

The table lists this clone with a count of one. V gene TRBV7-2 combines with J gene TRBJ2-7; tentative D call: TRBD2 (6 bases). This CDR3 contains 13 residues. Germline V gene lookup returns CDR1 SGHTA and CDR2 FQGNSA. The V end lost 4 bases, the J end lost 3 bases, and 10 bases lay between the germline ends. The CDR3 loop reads CASSWRASYEQYF. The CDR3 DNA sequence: TGTGCCAGCAGCTGGAGGGCAAGCTACGAGCAGTACTTC.

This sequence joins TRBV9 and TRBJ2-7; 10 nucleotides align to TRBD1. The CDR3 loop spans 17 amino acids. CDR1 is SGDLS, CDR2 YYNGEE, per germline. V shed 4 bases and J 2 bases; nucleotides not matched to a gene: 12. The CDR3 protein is CASSPSPDRGRAYEQYF. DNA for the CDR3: TGTGCCAGCAGCCCCAGCCCCGACAGGGGGCGAGCCTACGAGCAGTACTTC. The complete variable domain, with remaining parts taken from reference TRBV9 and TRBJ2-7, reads DSGVTQTPKHLITATGQRVTLRCSPRSGDLSVYWYQQSLDQGLQFLIQYYNGEERAKGNILERFSAQQFPDLHSELNLSSLELGDSALYFCASSPSPDRGRAYEQYFGPGTRLTVT.

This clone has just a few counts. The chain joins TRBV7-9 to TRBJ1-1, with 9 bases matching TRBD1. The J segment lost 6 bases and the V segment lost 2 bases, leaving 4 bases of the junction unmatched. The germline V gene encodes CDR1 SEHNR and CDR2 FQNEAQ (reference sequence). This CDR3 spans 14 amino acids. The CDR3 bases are TGTGCCAGCAGCTTATGGGACAGGGTTGCTGAAGCTTTCTTT. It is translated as CASSLWDRVAEAFF.

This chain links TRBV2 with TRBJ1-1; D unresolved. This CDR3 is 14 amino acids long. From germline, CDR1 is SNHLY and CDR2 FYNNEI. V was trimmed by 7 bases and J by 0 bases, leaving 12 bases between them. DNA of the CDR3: TGTGCCAGCACTCGGGAGATCATGAACACTGAAGCTTTCTTT. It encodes CASTREIMNTEAFF.

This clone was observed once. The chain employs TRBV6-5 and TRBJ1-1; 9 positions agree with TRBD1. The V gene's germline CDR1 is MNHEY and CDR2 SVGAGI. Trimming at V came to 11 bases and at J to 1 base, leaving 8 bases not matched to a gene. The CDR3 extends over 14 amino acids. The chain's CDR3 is CAAETGGENTEAFF. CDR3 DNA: TGTGCCGCCGAGACAGGGGGAGAGAACACTGAAGCTTTCTTT.

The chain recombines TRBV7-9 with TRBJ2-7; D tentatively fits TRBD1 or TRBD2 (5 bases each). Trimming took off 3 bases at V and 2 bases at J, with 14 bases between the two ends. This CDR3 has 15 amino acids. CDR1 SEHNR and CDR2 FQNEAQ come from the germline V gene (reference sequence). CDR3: CASSLGVGTAYEQYF. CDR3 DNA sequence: TGTGCCAGCAGCTTGGGGGTAGGGACGGCCTACGAGCAGTACTTC.

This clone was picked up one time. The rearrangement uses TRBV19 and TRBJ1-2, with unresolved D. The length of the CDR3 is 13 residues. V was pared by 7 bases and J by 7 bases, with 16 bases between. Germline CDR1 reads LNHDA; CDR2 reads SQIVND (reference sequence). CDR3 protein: CASTDRYRGGYTF. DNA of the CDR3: TGTGCCAGTACCGATAGATATCGGGGTGGCTACACCTTC. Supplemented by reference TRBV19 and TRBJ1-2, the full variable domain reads DGGITQSPKYLFRKEGQNVTLSCEQNLNHDAMYWYRQDPGQGLRLIYYSQIVNDFQKGDIAEGYSVSREKKESFPLTVTSAQKNPTAFYLCASTDRYRGGYTFGSGTRLTVV.

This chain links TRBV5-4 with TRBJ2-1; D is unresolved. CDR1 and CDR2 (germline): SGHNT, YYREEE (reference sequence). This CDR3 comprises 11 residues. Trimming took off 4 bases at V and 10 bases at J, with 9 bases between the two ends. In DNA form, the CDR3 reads TGTGCCAGCAGCACTACTGGGGAGCAGTTCTTC. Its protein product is CASSTTGEQFF.

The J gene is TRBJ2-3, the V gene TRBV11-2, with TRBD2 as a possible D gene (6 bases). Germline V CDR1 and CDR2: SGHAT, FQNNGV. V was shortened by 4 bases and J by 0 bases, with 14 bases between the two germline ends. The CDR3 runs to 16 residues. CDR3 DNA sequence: TGTGCCAGCAGCTCGGCTAGCGAAATAAGCACAGATACGCAGTATTTT. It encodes CASSSASEISTDTQYF.

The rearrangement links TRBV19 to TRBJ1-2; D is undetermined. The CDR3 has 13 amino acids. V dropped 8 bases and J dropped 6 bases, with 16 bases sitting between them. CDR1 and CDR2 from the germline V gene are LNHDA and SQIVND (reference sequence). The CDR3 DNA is TGTGCCAGTTCAATTAGGTCGGGGAATGGCTACACCTTC. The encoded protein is CASSIRSGNGYTF.

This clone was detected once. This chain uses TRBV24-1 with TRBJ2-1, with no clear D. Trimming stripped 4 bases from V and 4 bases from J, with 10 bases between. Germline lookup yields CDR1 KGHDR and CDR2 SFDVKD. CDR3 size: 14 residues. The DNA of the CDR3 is TGTGCCACCAGTGACCATTCCCCGTACAATGAGCAGTTCTTC. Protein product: CATSDHSPYNEQFF.

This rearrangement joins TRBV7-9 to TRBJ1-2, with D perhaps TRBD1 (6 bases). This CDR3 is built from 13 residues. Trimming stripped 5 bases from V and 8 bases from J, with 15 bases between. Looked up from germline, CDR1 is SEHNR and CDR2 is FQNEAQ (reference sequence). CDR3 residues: CASSISQGKGYTF. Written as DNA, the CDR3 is TGTGCCAGCAGCATAAGTCAGGGGAAAGGCTACACCTTC.

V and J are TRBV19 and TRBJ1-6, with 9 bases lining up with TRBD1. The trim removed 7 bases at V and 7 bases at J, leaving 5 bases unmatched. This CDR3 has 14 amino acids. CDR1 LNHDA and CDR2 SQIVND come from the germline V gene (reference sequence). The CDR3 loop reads CASTRTGVNSPLHF. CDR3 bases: TGTGCCAGTACACGGACAGGGGTGAATTCACCCCTCCACTTT.

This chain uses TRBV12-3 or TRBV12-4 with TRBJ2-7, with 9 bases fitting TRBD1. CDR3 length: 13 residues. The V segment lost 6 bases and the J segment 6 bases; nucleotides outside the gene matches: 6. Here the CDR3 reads CASRMTGGREQYF. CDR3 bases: TGTGCCAGCAGAATGACAGGGGGTCGCGAGCAGTACTTC.